The 16 T cell receptor beta chains below all came from one sample that was sequenced in a study of T cell responses to AZD1222 COVID-19 vaccine. Here immunoSEQ multiplex PCR was the method, and the copy in TCRdb shows in-frame clones only, minus some. The table lists around 100,000 clones, about 87% of them singletons. This sample comprised peripheral blood, obtained on day 0 of AZD1222 vaccination. Source of these receptors: an adult in good health.

The CDR3 loop reads CASSFFGRNTGELFF. As DNA, the CDR3 is TGTGCCAGCAGCTTCTTCGGCAGAAACACCGGGGAGCTGTTTTTT. J is TRBJ2-2 and V is TRBV7-8, with D unclear. The CDR3 runs 15 residues. CDR1 and CDR2 from the germline V gene are SGHVS and FQNEAQ. Deletions cut 3 bases from V and 2 bases from J, with 10 bases between.

V is TRBV7-8 and J is TRBJ1-3; the D is unclear. Looked up from germline, CDR1 is SGHVS and CDR2 is FQNEAQ. The CDR3 extends over 14 amino acids. V dropped 10 bases and J dropped 3 bases, with 16 bases sitting between them. The CDR3, as DNA: TGTGCCACCCGGGGAGAGAGGCTTGGAAACACCATATATTTT. Its protein product is CATRGERLGNTIYF.

The chain employs TRBV7-9 and TRBJ1-2, with 9 bases that match TRBD1. The germline V gene encodes CDR1 SEHNR and CDR2 FQNEAQ (reference sequence). V trimming: 5 bases; J trimming: 5 bases; junction bases outside the gene matches: 3. The CDR3 consists of 13 residues. The chain's CDR3 is CASSMTGGYGYTF. CDR3 bases: TGTGCCAGCAGCATGACAGGGGGGTATGGCTACACCTTC.

V gene TRBV7-9 combines with J gene TRBJ1-1; perhaps TRBD1 as D (5 bases). Per the germline V gene, CDR1 is SEHNR and CDR2 is FQNEAQ (reference sequence). V lost 4 bases to trimming and J lost 1 base, with 10 bases between them. The CDR3 has 14 residues. The CDR3 DNA is TGTGCCAGCAGCTCCGGGACGGGGAACACTGAAGCTTTCTTT. Its translation: CASSSGTGNTEAFF.

This clone was counted a few times. This sample also contains other DNA sequences that code for the same CDR3. This chain joins TRBV27 and TRBJ2-5; the D gene is possibly TRBD1 (6 bases). The CDR3 runs 13 residues. V lost 4 bases and J 5 bases, leaving 11 bases between the germline ends. Germline assignment: CDR1 MNHEY and CDR2 SMNVEV (reference sequence). CDR3 DNA: TGTGCCAGCAGTTACAGGGTAAGGGAGACCCAGTACTTC. Encoded protein: CASSYRVRETQYF.

V and J are TRBV28 and TRBJ1-5, with D unresolved. The V gene lost 4 bases and the J gene lost 5 bases, with 9 bases spanning the gap. CDR1 is MDHEN, CDR2 SYDVKM, per germline. CDR3 size: 13 residues. CDR3 amino acids: CASSSYLDQPQHF. The CDR3 DNA sequence: TGTGCCAGCAGTTCCTACCTCGATCAGCCCCAGCATTTT.

The chain employs TRBV28 and TRBJ2-7, with D perhaps TRBD1 (5 bases). V was trimmed by 3 bases and J by 7 bases, leaving 10 bases between them. CDR1 and CDR2 from the germline V gene are MDHEN and SYDVKM. The CDR3 extends over 12 amino acids. CDR3 in DNA: TGTGCCAGCAGTTTTCAGGGTACGGAGCAGTACTTC. It yields the protein CASSFQGTEQYF.

The gene calls are TRBV2 and TRBJ1-2, with D uncertain. V lost 3 bases to trimming and J lost 2 bases, with 7 bases between them. The CDR3 totals 13 residues. Per germline, CDR1 SNHLY and CDR2 FYNNEI. The CDR3 DNA reads as TGTGCCAGCAGTGAGGCAGGCAACTATGGCTACACCTTC. It yields the protein CASSEAGNYGYTF.

The sample holds one count of this clone. The V gene is TRBV7-6, the J gene TRBJ2-1; 7 bases line up with TRBD1. The V and J ends lost 1 base and 6 bases, in that order; junction bases with no gene match: 9. CDR1 and CDR2 (germline): SGHVS, FNYEAQ. The CDR3 is made up of 16 amino acids. Here the CDR3 reads CASSLGRDSSPNEQFF. CDR3 nucleotide sequence: TGTGCCAGCAGCTTAGGTCGGGACAGTAGCCCCAATGAGCAGTTCTTC.

The J gene is TRBJ2-1, the V gene TRBV19; the match to TRBD2 covers 7 bases. V dropped 10 bases and J dropped 5; count of bases not matched to a gene: 11. CDR3 length equals 14 residues. CDR1 is LNHDA and CDR2 is SQIVND in the germline V gene (reference sequence). CDR3 loop: CATGFRLANNEQFF. The CDR3 DNA is TGTGCCACCGGATTTAGACTAGCAAACAATGAGCAGTTCTTC.

The chain links TRBV25-1 to TRBJ2-7; tentative D call: TRBD2 (8 bases). Trimming removed 3 bases from V and 1 base from J, with 13 bases in between. Germline assignment: CDR1 MGHDK and CDR2 SYGVNS. CDR3 length: 15 residues. In DNA, the CDR3 is TGTGCCAGCAGTGACATAGCGGGACAGTCCTACGAGCAGTACTTC. Protein sequence: CASSDIAGQSYEQYF.

This rearrangement joins TRBV11-3 to TRBJ2-1, with unresolved D. With 2 bases removed from V and 6 bases from J, the gap between germline ends came to 8 bases. CDR1 and CDR2 (germline): SGHNT, YENEEA. The CDR3 contains 13 residues. The CDR3 bases are TGTGCCAGCAGCTTAACGCTCTCCAATGAGCAGTTCTTC. It codes for CASSLTLSNEQFF.

This clone was observed once. The rearrangement joins TRBV12-3 or TRBV12-4 to TRBJ2-5; D gene ambiguous. CDR3 length: 13 residues. Trimming took off 5 bases at V and 5 bases at J, with 12 bases between the two ends. DNA for the CDR3: TGTGCCAGCAGTCCGGCCATGCGGGAGACCCAGTACTTC. This gives the protein CASSPAMRETQYF.

The chain couples TRBV27 to TRBJ1-1; D is undetermined. CDR1 is MNHEY and CDR2 is SMNVEV in the germline V gene (reference sequence). The CDR3 covers 13 residues. Trimming pared 4 bases from V and 7 bases from J, leaving 13 bases between. As DNA, the CDR3 is TGTGCCAGCAGTTATAAGGAAAGGGATGAAGCTTTCTTT. Protein sequence: CASSYKERDEAFF.

The rearrangement links TRBV5-5 to TRBJ2-1; D gene unclear. The V end lost 1 base, the J end lost 6 bases, and 11 bases lay between the germline ends. This CDR3 has 14 amino acids. Germline lookup yields CDR1 SGHKS and CDR2 YYEKEE (reference sequence). The CDR3 protein is CASSLRSGANEQFF. In nucleotides, the CDR3 is TGTGCCAGCAGCTTGAGAAGTGGCGCCAATGAGCAGTTCTTC.

V gene TRBV5-1 combines with J gene TRBJ2-5; 14 bases map to TRBD2. V lost 4 bases, J lost 5 bases, and 7 bases stayed unmatched. The CDR3 is 16 residues long. Germline lookup yields CDR1 SGHRS and CDR2 YFSETQ. CDR3 residues: CASSPGTSGSVETQYF. In nucleotides, the CDR3 is TGCGCCAGCAGCCCTGGGACTAGCGGGAGCGTGGAGACCCAGTACTTC.